These T cell receptor beta chains were read from a single sample in a study of cytomegalovirus exposure and HLA in healthy donors. Profiling relied on immunoSEQ multiplex PCR, and the TCRdb table lists in-frame clones only, not all of them. The table records hundreds of thousands of clones, about 88% of them present only once. The sequencing input was PBMCs. The source is a man between 18 and 29 years old in good health and CMV-seropositive. Both conserved end residues are part of each CDR3. Each record gives: V gene, D gene, CDR3 protein. The D gene is left open where the match is weak.

>TRBV11-2|-
CASSLRQTNYGYTF
>TRBV9|-
CASSVGGADYEQYF
>TRBV19|-
CATREGGTEAFF
>TRBV29-1|TRBD1
CSVGTGINYGYTF
>TRBV6-6|-
CASSRSDTQYF
>TRBV30|-
CAWSVQGSLDEKLFF
>TRBV7-9|-
CASSLVQGSDTQYF
>TRBV29-1|-
CSVASYNEQFF
>TRBV6-4|-
CASSEAPDSTDTQYF
>TRBV7-9|TRBD2
CASSPAPGQVGTSGYEQYF
>TRBV5-1|TRBD2
CASSVTSGIRETQYF
>TRBV4-3|-
CASSLDQDAGIAEAFF
>TRBV19|TRBD1
CASKRGQGFGEQYF
>TRBV29-1|TRBD1
CSVKDRGLTDTQYF
>TRBV20-1|-
CSARGGEKLFF
>TRBV5-1|-
CASSPAAAGEYGYTF